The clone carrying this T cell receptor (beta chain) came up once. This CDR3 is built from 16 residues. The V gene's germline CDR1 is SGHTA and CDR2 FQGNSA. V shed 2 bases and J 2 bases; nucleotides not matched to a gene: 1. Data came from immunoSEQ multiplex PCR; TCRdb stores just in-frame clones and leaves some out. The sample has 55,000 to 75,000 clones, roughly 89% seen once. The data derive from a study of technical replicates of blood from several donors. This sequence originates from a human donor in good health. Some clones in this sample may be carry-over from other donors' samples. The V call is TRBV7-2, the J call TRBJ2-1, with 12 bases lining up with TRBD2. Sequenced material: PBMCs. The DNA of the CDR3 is TGTGCCAGCAGCTTACTAGCGGGAGGGCCCTACAATGAGCAGTTCTTC. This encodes CASSLLAGGPYNEQFF.